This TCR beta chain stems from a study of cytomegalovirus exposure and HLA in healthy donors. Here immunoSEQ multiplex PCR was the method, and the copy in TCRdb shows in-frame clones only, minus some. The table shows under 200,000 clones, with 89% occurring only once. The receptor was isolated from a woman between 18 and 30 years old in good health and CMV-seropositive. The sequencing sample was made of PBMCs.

CDR3 sequence: CASSIGPRTGHYGYTF. The DNA for the CDR3 is TGTGCCAGTAGTATAGGCCCCCGGACAGGGCACTATGGCTACACCTTC. The chain recombines TRBV19 with TRBJ1-2; 8 bases are a match to TRBD1. After removal of 1 base from V and 3 bases from J, the junction contained 7 bases not matched to a gene. The CDR3 is made up of 16 amino acids. The germline V gene has CDR1 LNHDA and CDR2 SQIVND (reference sequence).